The 22 T cell receptor beta chains presented below share a single source sample, sequenced in a study of T cells in Graves' hyperthyroidism and ophthalmopathy. Amplified regions were TCR beta CDR3 sequences from RNA transcripts. RT-PCR in the first round (using the HTBI primer set) targeted the TCR CDR3. TCRdb called the multiplex PCR reads again in MiXCR, with one record for every CDR3 protein. The sample lists around 350,000 distinct CDR3 sequences, roughly 13% occurring once. Specimen: blood. Receptors were obtained from a woman younger than 35 with Graves' hyperthyroidism.

This clonotype was detected ten times or more. The CDR3 region is CASSPGTGGKNEQFF. The CDR3, as DNA: TGTGCCAGCAGTCCCGGGACAGGGGGCAAGAATGAGCAGTTCTTC. The chain recombines TRBV27 with TRBJ2-1; 12 bases agree with TRBD1. Per the germline V gene, CDR1 is MNHEY and CDR2 is SMNVEV (reference sequence). The CDR3 runs to 15 residues. J lost 7 bases, V lost 5 bases, and 6 bases had no gene match.

This clonotype has ten or more counts. V is TRBV29-1 and J is TRBJ2-5, with TRBD2 matching over 7 bases. Germline V CDR1 and CDR2: SQVTM, ANQGSEA. The CDR3 covers 15 residues. V was pared by 6 bases and J by 2 bases, with 12 bases of the junction left unmatched. The CDR3 protein is CSVDGGTGPQETQYF. In nucleotides, the CDR3 is TGCAGCGTGGACGGGGGGACGGGCCCGCAAGAGACCCAGTACTTC. Full variable domain (rest looked up from reference TRBV29-1 and TRBJ2-5): SAVISQKPSRDICQRGTSLTIQCQVDSQVTMMFWYRQQPGQSLTLIATANQGSEATYESGFVIDKFPISRPNLTFSTLTVSNMSPEDSSIYLCSVDGGTGPQETQYFGPGTRLLVL.

The chain couples TRBV19 to TRBJ2-1; 10 positions agree with TRBD1. Losses at the gene ends were 6 bases for V and 3 bases for J; bases not matched to a gene: 2. Looked up from germline, CDR1 is LNHDA and CDR2 is SQIVND (reference sequence). The CDR3 is 14 residues long. Written as DNA, the CDR3 is TGTGCCAGTAGATGGGACAGGGGCTACAATGAGCAGTTCTTC. The encoded protein is CASRWDRGYNEQFF.

This clonotype showed up many times. The V gene is TRBV3-1, the J gene TRBJ2-7; a weak D match, TRBD1 (6 bases). The CDR3 runs to 15 residues. The germline V and J ends were trimmed by 2 bases and 7 bases, with 18 bases remaining between them. CDR1 is LGHDT and CDR2 is YNNKEL in the germline V gene (reference sequence). The DNA of the CDR3 is TGTGCCAGCAGCCAACCACAGGGCGGTGTGTTGGAGCAGTACTTC. This sequence encodes CASSQPQGGVLEQYF.

In regard to this clonotype: A much larger clone lies a single base off, so this may be a read error. The V and J genes are TRBV24-1 and TRBJ2-1; TRBD1 matches at 8 bases. The J call may be faulty, since TRBJ2-7 better matches the DNA end. This CDR3 region has 11 residues. CDR1 KGHDR and CDR2 SFDVKD come from the germline V gene. The CDR3 is CATQDRDEQYF. CDR3 in DNA: TGTGCCACCCAGGACAGGGATGAGCAGTACTTC.

Many counts were recorded for this clonotype. The V and J genes are TRBV12-3 or TRBV12-4 and TRBJ2-2; no firm D call. The V gene lost 10 bases and the J gene lost 2 bases, with 17 bases spanning the gap. CDR3 size: 15 residues. CDR3 sequence (DNA): TGTGCCATCCCGGACGGAGTATTAAACACCGGGGAGCTGTTTTTT. Its protein is CAIPDGVLNTGELFF.

The chain combines TRBV4-2 with TRBJ1-5, with D maybe TRBD1 (6 bases). The CDR3 contains 17 residues. V lost 0 bases to trimming and J lost 4 bases, with 16 bases between them. The germline CDR1 and CDR2 sequences are LGHNA and YNFKEQ. CDR3 nucleotide sequence: TGTGCCAGCAGCCAAGATGGGGGGGGCATAGGGAATCAGCCCCAGCATTTT. Its protein product is CASSQDGGGIGNQPQHF.

Worth noting for this clonotype: This could be a read error, since a much larger clone is one nucleotide away. The chain joins TRBV6-2 or TRBV6-3 to TRBJ2-7; the D gene is possibly TRBD2 (5 bases). The CDR3 is made up of 13 amino acids. CDR1 and CDR2 (germline): MNHEY, SVGEGT. V was shortened by 1 base and J by 2 bases, with 6 bases between the two germline ends. CDR3 region: CASSYWETYEQYF. CDR3 nucleotide sequence: TGTGCCAGCAGTTACTGGGAGACCTACGAGCAGTACTTC.

The genes are TRBV28 and TRBJ2-7; the match to TRBD2 covers 8 bases. J lost 6 bases, V lost 2 bases, and 12 bases had no gene match. This CDR3 comprises 16 residues. Germline assignment: CDR1 MDHEN and CDR2 SYDVKM. The CDR3 nucleotides read TGTGCCAGCAGTTTACCGGTAGCGGGAAGATCGGGCGAGCAGTACTTC. This translates into CASSLPVAGRSGEQYF. Full variable domain (missing parts from reference TRBV28 and TRBJ2-7): DVKVTQSSRYLVKRTGEKVFLECVQDMDHENMFWYRQDPGLGLRLIYFSYDVKMKEKGDIPEGYSVSREKKERFSLILESASTNQTSMYLCASSLPVAGRSGEQYFGPGTRLTVT.

This clonotype was counted ten times or more. This chain links TRBV7-9 with TRBJ2-7, with 7 bases matching TRBD1. The CDR3 sequence is 15 residues long. Losses at the gene ends were 5 bases for V and 5 bases for J; bases not matched to a gene: 12. Per the germline V gene, CDR1 is SEHNR and CDR2 is FQNEAQ (reference sequence). The DNA for the CDR3 is TGTGCCAGCAGCGCGCCCGAGACAGGGATGAACGAGCAGTACTTC. It is translated as CASSAPETGMNEQYF.

This clonotype was detected a few times. The chain carries TRBV11-2 and TRBJ2-5; 7 bases fit TRBD2. V gave up 7 bases and J gave up 5 bases; unmatched junction bases: 10. The CDR3 length is 14 residues. The V gene's germline CDR1 is SGHAT and CDR2 FQNNGV. The chain's CDR3 is CASIWGGGEETQYF. Here the CDR3 DNA reads TGTGCCAGCATCTGGGGGGGGGGGGAGGAGACCCAGTACTTC. Drawing the rest from reference TRBV11-2 and TRBJ2-5, the complete variable domain is EAGVAQSPRYKIIEKRQSVAFWCNPISGHATLYWYQQILGQGPKLLIQFQNNGVVDDSQLPKDRFSAERLKGVDSTLKIQPAKLEDSAVYLCASIWGGGEETQYFGPGTRLLVL.

There are a few counts of this clonotype. At one of its ends the junction is not consistent with the germline gene, which may arise from a read error. V is TRBV5-4 and J is TRBJ2-5; D gene unclear. Germline V lookup: CDR1 SGHNT, CDR2 YYREEE (reference sequence). CDR3 size: 13 residues. The CDR3 DNA reads TGTGCCAGCAGCTTGGCTACCCAAGAGACCCATTACTTC. This sequence encodes CASSLATQETHYF.

Ten or more counts support this clonotype. V and J are TRBV7-9 and TRBJ2-1; D is tentatively TRBD1 or TRBD2 (5 bases each). Between the trimmed V and J ends, which lost 7 bases and 0 bases, there was a span of 16 bases. Germline V gives CDR1 SEHNR, CDR2 FQNEAQ (reference sequence). This CDR3 has 16 residues. This CDR3 is CASNPSWGSSYNEQFF. The CDR3 bases are TGTGCCAGCAACCCGTCATGGGGGAGCTCCTACAATGAGCAGTTCTTC.

This clonotype showed up many times. Being one base from a much bigger clone, this may be a read error. V and J are TRBV12-3 or TRBV12-4 and TRBJ1-5; no clear D gene. This CDR3 has 11 amino acids. The V and J ends lost 4 bases and 4 bases respectively, with 2 bases between them. CDR3: CASSYNQPQHF. For the CDR3, the DNA is TGTGCCAGCAGTTATAATCAGCCCCAGCATTTT.

The chain couples TRBV28 to TRBJ1-1, with D uncertain. V was pared by 8 bases and J by 7 bases, with 17 bases between. The CDR3 sequence is 13 residues long. Germline CDR1 reads MDHEN; CDR2 reads SYDVKM. The CDR3: CASWTPWENEAFF. The CDR3 DNA reads as TGTGCCAGCTGGACCCCGTGGGAGAATGAAGCTTTCTTT.

In its sample, this clonotype was seen many times. The chain combines TRBV6-1 with TRBJ2-7; TRBD1 matches 11 bases. Germline V gene data show CDR1 as MNHNS and CDR2 as SASEGT. The length of the CDR3 is 16 residues. The J segment lost 2 bases and the V segment lost 4 bases, leaving 7 bases of the junction unmatched. This CDR3 is CASSGGQGAFPYEQYF. As DNA, the CDR3 is TGTGCCAGCAGTGGCGGACAGGGGGCATTCCCCTACGAGCAGTACTTC.

The chain links TRBV3-1 to TRBJ2-7; 8 nucleotides match TRBD1. Unmatched junction bases numbered 3, after V lost 3 bases and J lost 2 bases. The CDR3 is 14 residues long. Germline V gene sequence: CDR1 LGHDT, CDR2 YNNKEL (reference sequence). The CDR3 is CASSQTTGAYEQYF. The CDR3 nucleotides are TGTGCCAGCAGCCAGACGACAGGGGCCTACGAGCAGTACTTC.

This rearrangement joins TRBV3-1 to TRBJ1-3; 7 bases line up with TRBD1. Germline assignment: CDR1 LGHDT and CDR2 YNNKEL (reference sequence). There are 18 residues in the CDR3. The junction had 12 bases not matched to a gene; V was cut back by 4 bases and J by 0 bases. Here the CDR3 reads CASSLIGQARSSGNTIYF. The CDR3 nucleotides are TGTGCCAGCAGCCTTATTGGACAGGCTCGATCCTCTGGAAACACCATATATTTT. Variable domain in full (rest from reference TRBV3-1 and TRBJ1-3): DTAVSQTPKYLVTQMGNDKSIKCEQNLGHDTMYWYKQDSKKFLKIMFSYNNKELIINETVPNRFSPKSPDKAHLNLHINSLELGDSAVYFCASSLIGQARSSGNTIYFGEGSWLTVV.

In this sample, this clonotype turned up many times. This chain links TRBV28 with TRBJ2-3; D might be TRBD1 or TRBD2, each matching 6 bases. Germline V CDR1 and CDR2: MDHEN, SYDVKM. The CDR3 spans 13 residues. The V end was cut by 7 bases, the J end by 2 bases, with 10 bases between. CDR3 nucleotide sequence: TGTGCCAGCACCCGGGGGCCCACAGATACGCAGTATTTT. It specifies CASTRGPTDTQYF.

The gene calls are TRBV20-1 and TRBJ1-2; D might be TRBD1 (6 bases). The CDR3 loop spans 15 amino acids. Germline V CDR1 and CDR2: DFQATT, SNEGSKA (reference sequence). Trimming shortened V by 6 bases and J by 0 bases, and 17 bases separated the two germline ends. The CDR3 sequence is CSAPDGGAANYGYTF. CDR3 in DNA: TGCAGTGCCCCTGATGGGGGCGCGGCTAACTATGGCTACACCTTC.

In regard to this clonotype: This may arise from a read error, as a much more abundant clone is one base away. No conserved phenylalanine or tryptophan ends this CDR3, so it is likely a read error. The chain has TRBV20-1 and TRBJ2-1, with D unresolved. The J call may be faulty, since TRBJ2-7 better matches the DNA end. Germline V gene sequence: CDR1 DFQATT, CDR2 SNEGSKA (reference sequence). The CDR3 is 12 amino acids. The CDR3 region has the DNA TGCAGTGCTAGGAAGGATGGCTACGAGCAGTACCTC. It translates to CSARKDGYEQYL.

This clonotype was seen ten or more times. The chain has TRBV7-8 and TRBJ1-4, with 8 bases fitting TRBD1. Germline CDR1 is SGHVS and CDR2 is FQNEAQ. V gave up 8 bases and J gave up 2 bases; unmatched junction bases: 10. This CDR3 is built from 16 residues. The CDR3 here is CASLPGRGPTNEKLFF. The DNA of the CDR3 is TGTGCCAGCCTCCCGGGCAGGGGGCCTACTAATGAAAAACTGTTTTTT.